These T cell receptor beta chains were read from a single sample in a study of T cells after yellow fever vaccination. A single record per CDR3 protein comes from TCRdb applying MiXCR to the 5' RACE reads. The repertoire holds hundreds of thousands of distinct CDR3 sequences, with about 19% as singletons. This specimen consisted of PBMCs, obtained 15 days after the yellow fever booster vaccination. The receptor source for this set is a man aged 30 to 45 who received the YFV17D yellow fever vaccine. The CDR3 runs from the conserved cysteine through the conserved F or W. D genes are given only for firm matches. Clone size, where shown, is once, few, many, or a class for clones that have expanded.

clone_size	v_call	d_call	j_call	cdr3_aa	cdr3_nt
-	TRBV20-1	-	TRBJ1-4	CSARGGPAEKLFF	TGCAGTGCTAGGGGGGGGCCAGCTGAAAAACTGTTTTTT
-	TRBV11-2	TRBD2	TRBJ2-2	CASSLIGTSGIGNTGELFF	TGTGCCAGCAGCTTAATAGGGACTAGCGGGATTGGGAACACCGGGGAGCTGTTTTTT
-	TRBV10-3	TRBD2	TRBJ2-2	CATAGGARTGELFF	TGTGCCACAGCGGGAGGGGCGAGGACCGGGGAGCTGTTTTTT
few	TRBV5-6	-	TRBJ2-2	CASSLISSRTGELFF	TGTGCCAGCAGCTTGATTTCCTCTAGGACCGGGGAGCTGTTTTTT
-	TRBV28	-	TRBJ2-3	CACTSGGNTDTQYF	TGTGCCTGTACGTCGGGGGGCAACACAGATACGCAGTATTTT
few	TRBV20-1	-	TRBJ2-7	CSAIADLRYEQYF	TGCAGTGCTATTGCGGATCTGCGGTACGAGCAGTACTTC
few	TRBV7-2	TRBD1	TRBJ1-2	CASRAGGGIGYTF	TGTGCCAGCAGGGCAGGGGGAGGGATTGGCTACACCTTC
-	TRBV3-1	TRBD2	TRBJ2-7	CASSLSGELHEQYF	TGTGCCAGCAGCCTAAGCGGGGAGCTTCACGAGCAGTACTTC
-	TRBV11-1	TRBD2	TRBJ2-5	CASSLGRTGTSGRFRETQYF	TGTGCCAGCAGCTTAGGCCGAACTGGGACTAGCGGGAGATTTAGAGAGACCCAGTACTTC
few	TRBV12-3/TRBV12-4	TRBD2	TRBJ2-2	CASSSYGRARTGELFF	TGTGCCAGCAGTTCCTATGGGAGGGCGAGGACCGGGGAGCTGTTTTTT
-	TRBV27	TRBD1	TRBJ1-4	CASSQHIGTGYEKLFF	TGTGCCAGCAGTCAACATATCGGGACAGGGTACGAAAAACTGTTTTTT
-	TRBV20-1	TRBD2	TRBJ2-1	CSARLAGGWDEQFF	TGCAGTGCCCGACTAGCGGGGGGCTGGGATGAGCAGTTCTTC
few	TRBV28	-	TRBJ2-5	CASSLMRGTWETQYF	TGTGCCAGCAGTTTAATGAGGGGGACATGGGAGACCCAGTACTTC
few	TRBV29-1	-	TRBJ2-7	CSASGRAGLYEQYF	TGCAGCGCCTCTGGCCGGGCGGGACTCTACGAGCAGTACTTC
many	TRBV7-2	-	TRBJ2-5	CASSLTFQETQYF	TGTGCCAGCAGCTTAACATTTCAAGAGACCCAGTACTTC
-	TRBV30	TRBD1	TRBJ1-5	CAWATGDNQPQHF	TGTGCCTGGGCAACAGGGGACAATCAGCCCCAGCATTTT
-	TRBV20-1	TRBD2	TRBJ2-1	CSAIAGASEQFF	TGCAGTGCAATAGCGGGAGCGTCTGAGCAGTTCTTC
-	TRBV15	-	TRBJ2-1	CATSRDPQPLGEQFF	TGTGCCACCAGCAGAGACCCCCAGCCGCTAGGTGAGCAGTTCTTC
-	TRBV20-1	TRBD2	TRBJ2-7	CSARGPAGPHWPYEQYF	TGCAGTGCTAGGGGTCCAGCGGGACCCCACTGGCCCTACGAGCAGTACTTC
many	TRBV28	TRBD1	TRBJ2-2	CASSPGTGSGELFF	TGTGCCAGCAGTCCTGGGACAGGGTCCGGGGAGCTGTTTTTT
-	TRBV5-1	-	TRBJ2-7	CASSSIDKGVYEQYF	TGCGCCAGCAGCTCCATCGATAAGGGGGTCTACGAGCAGTACTTC
-	TRBV7-2	-	TRBJ2-5	CASRKTRMVQETQYF	TGTGCCAGCAGAAAGACCAGGATGGTTCAAGAGACCCAGTACTTC
-	TRBV11-2	TRBD2	TRBJ2-7	CASSEGLAGGPRFAEQYF	TGTGCCAGCAGCGAGGGACTAGCGGGAGGGCCGAGGTTCGCCGAGCAGTACTTC
-	TRBV7-8	TRBD2	TRBJ2-7	CASSPAGLIAEQYF	TGTGCCAGCAGCCCAGCGGGACTAATCGCCGAGCAGTACTTC
-	TRBV12-3/TRBV12-4	-	TRBJ2-2	CASTEDYPGELFF	TGTGCCAGCACGGAAGACTATCCCGGGGAGCTGTTTTTT
-	TRBV20-1	TRBD2	TRBJ2-3	CSARTSGNIGWGQYF	TGCAGTGCCCGGACTAGCGGGAATATTGGGTGGGGGCAGTATTTT
-	TRBV3-1	-	TRBJ1-5	CASSLARKGNQPQHF	TGTGCCAGCAGCCTGGCCAGGAAAGGAAATCAGCCCCAGCATTTT
few	TRBV7-2	-	TRBJ2-3	CASSPTTPWDTQYF	TGTGCCAGCAGCCCAACCACGCCCTGGGATACGCAGTATTTT
few	TRBV5-1	-	TRBJ2-7	CASSLPTSTQNEQYF	TGCGCCAGCAGCTTGCCAACTAGCACCCAGAACGAGCAGTACTTC
-	TRBV12-3/TRBV12-4	-	TRBJ1-6	CASGKDGFNSPLHF	TGTGCCAGCGGGAAAGATGGATTTAATTCACCCCTCCACTTT
-	TRBV12-3/TRBV12-4	TRBD1	TRBJ2-7	CASSYPGQGVYEQYF	TGTGCCAGCAGTTATCCGGGACAGGGAGTTTACGAGCAGTACTTC
-	TRBV4-3	-	TRBJ1-1	CASSQDDREAFF	TGCGCCAGCAGCCAAGACGACAGGGAAGCTTTCTTT
few	TRBV28	TRBD2	TRBJ2-7	CASRIAGAVVEQYF	TGTGCCAGCAGAATAGCGGGAGCGGTGGTAGAGCAGTACTTC
few	TRBV20-1	-	TRBJ1-2	CSALGWDGYTF	TGCAGTGCGCTGGGTTGGGATGGCTACACCTTC
few	TRBV20-1	-	TRBJ2-7	CSARDWGGGSSYEQYF	TGCAGTGCTAGAGATTGGGGAGGGGGGAGCTCCTACGAGCAGTACTTC
-	TRBV6-5	TRBD1	TRBJ2-1	CASSYLGQSLFDEQFF	TGTGCCAGCAGTTACTTGGGACAGAGCCTGTTCGATGAGCAGTTCTTC
many	TRBV6-5	TRBD1	TRBJ2-7	CASRQGAYEQYF	TGTGCCAGCAGACAGGGGGCCTACGAGCAGTACTTC
few	TRBV7-6	-	TRBJ2-5	CASSDTLGRALGGTQYF	TGTGCCAGCAGTGACACGTTGGGCAGGGCATTAGGTGGGACCCAGTACTTC
-	TRBV28	TRBD2	TRBJ2-7	CAIRGGGLRREQYF	TGTGCCATACGTGGGGGGGGGTTAAGAAGGGAGCAGTACTTC
-	TRBV28	-	TRBJ2-4	CASSLQGTDIQYF	TGTGCCAGCAGTCTTCAGGGGACGGACATTCAGTACTTC
-	TRBV21-1	-	TRBJ1-2	CASSKVARRGNGYTF	TGTGCCAGCAGCAAAGTAGCCAGGAGAGGAAATGGCTACACCTTC
few	TRBV12-3/TRBV12-4	-	TRBJ1-2	CASKKEGNQGYTF	TGTGCCAGCAAGAAAGAGGGGAACCAGGGCTACACCTTC
few	TRBV3-1	-	TRBJ2-1	CASRKRPHSYNEQFF	TGTGCCAGCCGGAAACGGCCCCACTCCTACAATGAGCAGTTCTTC
-	TRBV7-2	TRBD2	TRBJ2-7	CASSSGLVAVYEQYF	TGTGCCAGCAGCTCGGGACTAGTGGCGGTCTACGAGCAGTACTTC
-	TRBV20-1	TRBD2	TRBJ2-7	CSAAELSGGPYEQYF	TGCAGTGCCGCCGAATTGTCGGGAGGGCCCTACGAGCAGTACTTC
-	TRBV7-2	TRBD2	TRBJ2-5	CASTLLGGRKETQYF	TGTGCCAGCACACTGCTGGGCGGGAGAAAAGAGACCCAGTACTTC
few	TRBV11-2	TRBD2	TRBJ2-1	CASSSLTSGPITYNEQFF	TGTGCCAGCAGCTCACTAACTAGCGGGCCGATTACCTACAATGAGCAGTTCTTC
few	TRBV20-1	TRBD2	TRBJ2-7	CSATTSGRALEQYF	TGCAGTGCTACCACTAGCGGGAGGGCTCTCGAGCAGTACTTC
-	TRBV3-1	-	TRBJ2-2	CATSPRGAGEYTGELFF	TGTGCCACCTCCCCACGGGGGGCGGGGGAATACACCGGGGAGCTGTTTTTT
few	TRBV28	-	TRBJ2-7	CASSLLEAVPDHEQYF	TGTGCCAGCAGTCTCCTTGAGGCAGTTCCGGACCACGAGCAGTACTTC
few	TRBV18	TRBD2	TRBJ2-5	CASSLGSGIQETQYF	TGTGCCAGCTCACTTGGTAGCGGGATTCAAGAGACCCAGTACTTC
few	TRBV30	TRBD2	TRBJ2-2	CAWSVTSGYTGELFF	TGTGCCTGGAGTGTAACTAGCGGTTACACCGGGGAGCTGTTTTTT
-	TRBV11-3	TRBD2	TRBJ2-1	CASSAGTSGHNEQFF	TGTGCCAGCAGTGCCGGGACTAGCGGACACAATGAGCAGTTCTTC
few	TRBV20-1	TRBD2	TRBJ2-1	CSARDLGGLGGYEQFF	TGCAGTGCTAGAGATCTCGGGGGACTAGGAGGGTATGAGCAGTTCTTC
-	TRBV19	-	TRBJ2-3	CASTRSSLVAQGTSTDTQYF	TGTGCCAGTACCCGCTCCTCTTTAGTCGCGCAGGGCACTAGCACAGATACGCAGTATTTT
-	TRBV5-6	-	TRBJ2-2	CARGPGGLGELFF	TGTGCCAGGGGCCCGGGGGGCCTCGGCGAGCTGTTTTTT
few	TRBV7-2	-	TRBJ2-3	CASSGRGTDTQYF	TGTGCCAGCAGCGGGAGAGGCACAGATACGCAGTATTTT